This entry lists 11 T cell receptor beta chains sequenced from one sample in a study of shared clonotypes between healthy human individuals (dated by TCRdb to 2020 to 2021). The library relied on the immunoSEQ multiplex PCR assay. TCRdb provides this immuneACCESS table in a form limited to in-frame rearrangements. Some clones are lacking; in checked studies, under half of them reflect an unresolved V gene, and why the rest are absent is not known. The sample table contains 1.6 million or so clones; only one count was recorded for approximately 97% of them. The ten largest account for more than 0.9% of the sample. Sequencing was carried out using naive CD4+ T cells sorted from blood. This specimen's cell subset or site label, interpreted: CD45RA+ positively selected. The receptors were sampled from a man aged 25-45 years in good health.

This sequence joins TRBV12-5 and TRBJ2-7, with unresolved D. Germline CDR1 LGHNT, CDR2 FRNRAP. This CDR3 contains 13 residues. Trimming shortened V by 1 base and J by 4 bases, and 8 bases separated the two germline ends. CDR3: CASGLGRKYEQYF. In DNA, the CDR3 is TGTGCTAGTGGTTTGGGGCGGAAATACGAGCAGTACTTC.

The chain combines TRBV7-2 with TRBJ2-1; 14 nucleotides align to TRBD2. Germline V gene lookup returns CDR1 SGHTA and CDR2 FQGNSA. Germline trimming cut 1 base from V and 7 bases from J; bases unmatched to any gene: 3. The CDR3 contains 16 residues. The CDR3 coding sequence is TGTGCCAGCAGCTTAGGACTAGCGGGAGGGGAGAATGAGCAGTTCTTC. Its translation: CASSLGLAGGENEQFF.

This chain connects TRBV5-6 to TRBJ2-1; D gene ambiguous. This CDR3 has 13 residues. Deletions cut 1 base from V and 4 bases from J, with 6 bases between. Germline V lookup: CDR1 SGHDT, CDR2 YYEEEE. CDR3 residues: CASSLIGYNEQFF. The CDR3 nucleotides are TGTGCCAGCAGCTTGATAGGGTACAATGAGCAGTTCTTC.

The chain uses TRBV28 and TRBJ1-2; TRBD1 might be the D (5 bases). Looked up from germline, CDR1 is MDHEN and CDR2 is SYDVKM. The CDR3 length is 11 residues. V gave up 8 bases and J gave up 6 bases, with 10 bases separating them. CDR3 in amino acids: CASREGHGYTF. CDR3 coding DNA: TGTGCCAGCCGAGAGGGACATGGCTACACCTTC.

This rearrangement joins TRBV11-2 to TRBJ1-1, with 9 bases lining up with TRBD1. In germline, CDR1 is SGHAT, CDR2 FQNNGV. The CDR3 totals 19 residues. With 4 bases clipped from V and 8 bases from J, the junction kept 23 bases outside the gene matches. CDR3 residues: CASSSSFRDRVVTWAEAFF. CDR3 DNA: TGTGCCAGCAGCTCGTCCTTCCGGGACAGGGTCGTCACCTGGGCAGAAGCTTTCTTT.

The chain recombines TRBV29-1 with TRBJ2-3, with D perhaps TRBD2 (5 bases). V was clipped by 3 bases and J by 6 bases, with 16 bases between them. Germline CDR1 and CDR2: SQVTM and ANQGSEA. The CDR3 totals 14 residues. The CDR3 loop reads CSVERALGADTQYF. The CDR3 DNA sequence: TGCAGCGTTGAGAGGGCTCTAGGCGCGGATACGCAGTATTTT.

Regarding this clone: This same CDR3 is encoded by further DNA sequences in the sample. The V and J genes are TRBV29-1 and TRBJ2-1; D call uncertain. From germline, CDR1 is SQVTM and CDR2 ANQGSEA. Trimming stripped 4 bases from V and 0 bases from J, with 7 bases between. This CDR3 is 13 amino acids long. CDR3 region: CSVALSSYNEQFF. CDR3 bases: TGCAGCGTTGCCCTAAGCTCCTACAATGAGCAGTTCTTC.

DNA of the CDR3: TGCGCCAGCAGCTCAAACCACCCCAACACTGAAGCTTTCTTT. This codes for CASSSNHPNTEAFF. The rearrangement joins TRBV5-1 to TRBJ1-1; D is unresolved. V lost 3 bases and J 2 bases, leaving 11 bases between the germline ends. Germline CDR1 is SGHRS and CDR2 is YFSETQ. CDR3 length equals 14 residues.

The CDR3 loop is CASSFRDTDGYTF. The DNA of the CDR3 is TGTGCCAGCAGTTTTCGGGACACCGATGGCTACACCTTC. J is TRBJ1-2 and V is TRBV27; weak D call: TRBD1 (6 bases). Trimming left V 3 bases short and J 6 bases short, with 11 bases between. The CDR3 has 13 amino acids. Germline CDR1 MNHEY, CDR2 SMNVEV (reference sequence).

The CDR3 bases are TGTGCCTGGATTGCTGCCAGGGGTGATCTTAACTATGGCTACACCTTC. As protein: CAWIAARGDLNYGYTF. The V gene is TRBV30, the J gene TRBJ1-2, with a tentative D call TRBD1 (6 bases). CDR3 length equals 16 residues. Germline V CDR1 and CDR2: GTSNPN, SVGIG (reference sequence). Trimming stripped 4 bases from V and 1 base from J, with 19 bases between.

This chain joins TRBV7-2 and TRBJ2-7; 10 nucleotides match TRBD2. The CDR3 loop spans 14 amino acids. Per the germline V gene, CDR1 is SGHTA and CDR2 is FQGNSA. V was clipped by 3 bases and J by 5 bases; unmatched bases: 4. The CDR3 DNA reads as TGTGCCAGCAGCTTTCTAGCGGGAGTGAACGAGCAGTACTTC. It encodes CASSFLAGVNEQYF.